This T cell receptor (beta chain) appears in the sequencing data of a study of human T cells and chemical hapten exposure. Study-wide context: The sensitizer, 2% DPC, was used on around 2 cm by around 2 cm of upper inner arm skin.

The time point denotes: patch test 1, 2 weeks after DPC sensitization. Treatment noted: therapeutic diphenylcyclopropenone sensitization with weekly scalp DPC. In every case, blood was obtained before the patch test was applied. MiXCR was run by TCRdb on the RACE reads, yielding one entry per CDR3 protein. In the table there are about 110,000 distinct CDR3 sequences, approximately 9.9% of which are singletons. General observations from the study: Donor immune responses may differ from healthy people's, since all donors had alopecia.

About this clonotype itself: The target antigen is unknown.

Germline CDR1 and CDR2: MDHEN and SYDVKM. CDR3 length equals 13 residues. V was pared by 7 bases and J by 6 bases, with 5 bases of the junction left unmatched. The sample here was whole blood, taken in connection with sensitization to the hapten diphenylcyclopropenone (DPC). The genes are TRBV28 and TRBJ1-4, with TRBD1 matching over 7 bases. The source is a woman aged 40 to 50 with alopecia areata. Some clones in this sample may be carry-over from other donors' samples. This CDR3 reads CASTDRVYEKLFF. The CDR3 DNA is TGTGCCAGCACCGACAGGGTTTATGAAAAACTGTTTTTT.